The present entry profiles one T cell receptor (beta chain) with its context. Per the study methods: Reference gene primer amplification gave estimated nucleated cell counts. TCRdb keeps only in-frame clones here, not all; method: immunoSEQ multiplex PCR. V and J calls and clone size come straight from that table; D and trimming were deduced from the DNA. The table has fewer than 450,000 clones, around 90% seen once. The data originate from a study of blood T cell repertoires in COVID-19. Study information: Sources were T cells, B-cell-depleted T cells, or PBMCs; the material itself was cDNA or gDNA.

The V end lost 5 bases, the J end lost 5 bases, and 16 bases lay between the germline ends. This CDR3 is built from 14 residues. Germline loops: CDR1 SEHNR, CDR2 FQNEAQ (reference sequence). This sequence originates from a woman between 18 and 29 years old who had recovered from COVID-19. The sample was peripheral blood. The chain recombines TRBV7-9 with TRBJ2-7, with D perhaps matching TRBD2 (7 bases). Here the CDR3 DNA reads TGTGCCAGCAGCCTCGAGTCGGGGGGCGACGAGCAGTACGTC. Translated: CASSLESGGDEQYV.